This TCR beta chain emerged from a study of cytomegalovirus exposure and HLA in healthy donors. In the study overall: In terms of ancestry, the Caucasian-associated cluster contained 75% to 85% of the approximately 420 genotyped donors.

The CDR3 has 12 amino acids. Between the trimmed V and J ends, which lost 3 bases and 5 bases, there was a span of 5 bases. Germline V CDR1 and CDR2: MDHEN, SYDVKM. The PCR contained 60 Vbeta and 13 Jbeta primers. This table comes from immunoSEQ multiplex PCR, and its TCRdb copy is limited to in-frame clones, with some not included. The table has about 170,000 clones, 82% seen once. The receptor was derived from a male donor in good health and CMV-seronegative. Sequencing was done on a sample of PBMCs. The rearrangement joins TRBV28 to TRBJ2-1, with D perhaps matching TRBD1 (5 bases). Written as DNA, the CDR3 is TGTGCCAGCAGTTTCAGGGACAATGAGCAGTTCTTC. Encoded protein: CASSFRDNEQFF. Complete variable domain (other parts from reference TRBV28 and TRBJ2-1): DVKVTQSSRYLVKRTGEKVFLECVQDMDHENMFWYRQDPGLGLRLIYFSYDVKMKEKGDIPEGYSVSREKKERFSLILESASTNQTSMYLCASSFRDNEQFFGPGTRLTVL.